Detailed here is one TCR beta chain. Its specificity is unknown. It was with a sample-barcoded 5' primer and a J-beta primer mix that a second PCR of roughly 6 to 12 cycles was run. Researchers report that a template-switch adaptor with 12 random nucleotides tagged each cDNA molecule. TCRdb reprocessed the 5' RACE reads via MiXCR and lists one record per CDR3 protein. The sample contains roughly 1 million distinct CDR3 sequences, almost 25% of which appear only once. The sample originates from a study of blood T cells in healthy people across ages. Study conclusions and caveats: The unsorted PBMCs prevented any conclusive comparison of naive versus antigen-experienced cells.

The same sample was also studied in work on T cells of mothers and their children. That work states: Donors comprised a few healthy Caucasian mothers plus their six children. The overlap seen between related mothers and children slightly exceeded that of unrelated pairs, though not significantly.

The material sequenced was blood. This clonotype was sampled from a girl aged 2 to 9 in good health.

The CDR3 region is CASSSKTGAWDSPLHF. The CDR3 bases are TGTGCCAGCAGCTCCAAGACAGGGGCGTGGGATTCACCCCTCCACTTT. The chain combines TRBV7-8 with TRBJ1-6, with 8 nucleotides matching TRBD1. Germline lookup yields CDR1 SGHVS and CDR2 FQNEAQ. This CDR3 spans 16 amino acids. J lost 8 bases, V lost 4 bases, and 10 bases had no gene match.